A single sample gave rise to the 30 T cell receptor beta chains below, sequenced in a study of shared clonotypes between healthy human individuals. Using immunoSEQ multiplex PCR, the repertoire was profiled, and TCRdb retains in-frame clones only, with some absent. The table includes about 2.2 million clones, 93% detected once. Selected positively for CCR7 and CD45RO-negative, naive CD8 cells excluded terminally differentiated effector memory CD45RA+ cells. The material sequenced was naive CD8+ T cells from PBMCs. These receptors were obtained from a man between 18 and 29 years old in good health. Some clones in this sample may be carry-over from other donors' samples.

This rearrangement joins TRBV5-8 to TRBJ1-4; D uncertain. This CDR3 region has 12 residues. V shed 4 bases and J shed 14 bases, with 15 bases lying between them. Germline values: CDR1 SGHTS, CDR2 YDEGEE. The CDR3 DNA reads TGTGCCAGCAGCCCACCCAATGTGATTCTGTTTTTT. Translating it yields CASSPPNVILFF. The full variable domain, its missing parts supplied by reference TRBV5-8 and TRBJ1-4, is EAGVTQSPTHLIKTRGQQATLRCSPISGHTSVYWYQQALGLGLQFLLWYDEGEERNRGNFPPRFSGRQFPNYSSELNVNALELEDSALYLCASSPPNVILFFGSGTQLSVL.

This clone was seen once. The J gene is TRBJ2-5, the V gene TRBV5-6, with 14 bases lining up with TRBD2. V lost 4 bases to trimming and J lost 4 bases; unmatched junction nucleotides: 6. This CDR3 contains 16 residues. Germline V lookup: CDR1 SGHDT, CDR2 YYEEEE. The CDR3 here is CASSLGTSGSGETQYF. The CDR3 DNA reads as TGTGCCAGCAGCCTCGGGACTAGCGGGAGCGGAGAGACCCAGTACTTC.

The CDR3 DNA sequence: TGTGCCAGTAGTACGCCCGAGGGGACCGGGGAGCTGTTTTTT. Its protein product is CASSTPEGTGELFF. The V call is TRBV19, the J call TRBJ2-2; either TRBD1 or TRBD2 may supply D (5 bases each). V was pared by 4 bases and J by 5 bases, with 11 bases between. This CDR3 comprises 14 residues. Per germline, CDR1 LNHDA and CDR2 SQIVND (reference sequence).

This clone was detected once. The chain employs TRBV5-6 and TRBJ2-1; D may be TRBD2 (6 bases). Looked up from germline, CDR1 is SGHDT and CDR2 is YYEEEE. The CDR3 extends over 13 amino acids. Trimming pared 0 bases from V and 9 bases from J, leaving 10 bases between. The CDR3 sequence is CASSLVLEGEQFF. The CDR3 nucleotides read TGTGCCAGCAGCTTGGTGCTGGAGGGTGAGCAGTTCTTC.

This chain links TRBV27 with TRBJ2-1; TRBD2 agrees at 7 bases. CDR3 length: 15 residues. CDR1 MNHEY and CDR2 SMNVEV come from the germline V gene (reference sequence). The J segment lost 9 bases and the V segment lost 4 bases, leaving 12 bases of the junction unmatched. In DNA form, the CDR3 reads TGTGCCAGCAGTTCGGGACTAAGTAAGAGCAGTGAGCAGTTCTTC. It encodes CASSSGLSKSSEQFF.

The chain combines TRBV7-9 with TRBJ2-7; no definite D call. Trimming stripped 5 bases from V and 5 bases from J, with 10 bases between. Germline-derived CDR1 and CDR2 are SEHNR and FQNEAQ (reference sequence). The CDR3 spans 12 residues. CDR3 amino acids: CASSLLVDEQYF. DNA of the CDR3: TGTGCCAGCAGCCTTTTGGTGGACGAGCAGTACTTC.

This clone is a singleton in its sample. The CDR3 DNA follows: TGTGCCAGCTCACCGTCGGACCGAGGTCAGGGGACCCAGTACTTC. As protein: CASSPSDRGQGTQYF. The rearrangement uses TRBV18 and TRBJ2-5, with a weak D call TRBD1 (5 bases). With 3 bases removed from V and 7 bases from J, the gap between germline ends came to 18 bases. Germline CDR1 is KGHSH and CDR2 is LQKENI. The CDR3 loop spans 15 amino acids.

V and J are TRBV28 and TRBJ1-2; tentatively, D is TRBD1 (6 bases). Germline V lookup: CDR1 MDHEN, CDR2 SYDVKM. The CDR3 extends over 15 amino acids. The germline V and J ends were trimmed by 7 bases and 0 bases, with 15 bases remaining between them. The CDR3 loop reads CASTLGTPPNYGYTF. In nucleotides, the CDR3 is TGTGCCAGCACCCTCGGGACACCTCCTAACTATGGCTACACCTTC.

This clone was detected a few times. This chain joins TRBV29-1 and TRBJ2-2; no reliable D call. Germline assignment: CDR1 SQVTM and CDR2 ANQGSEA. The CDR3 spans 14 residues. Trimming took off 7 bases at V and 0 bases at J, with 12 bases between the two ends. The CDR3 coding sequence is TGCAGCGCCTTGACGGTTGCGAACACCGGGGAGCTGTTTTTT. Protein product: CSALTVANTGELFF.

The chain uses TRBV27 and TRBJ2-7; 7 positions match TRBD1. The CDR3 has 15 amino acids. V dropped 4 bases and J dropped 7; count of bases not matched to a gene: 13. In germline, CDR1 is MNHEY, CDR2 SMNVEV (reference sequence). The CDR3 DNA reads as TGTGCCAGCAGTTATCTCGGGACAGACCCTACGGAGCAGTACTTC. Translating gives CASSYLGTDPTEQYF.

CDR3 sequence: CASTAQAQETQYF. The CDR3 DNA is TGTGCCAGCACAGCACAGGCCCAAGAGACCCAGTACTTC. The chain links TRBV6-5 to TRBJ2-5; tentative D call: TRBD1 (5 bases). The CDR3 length is 13 residues. V dropped 7 bases and J dropped 1 base, with 10 bases sitting between them. Germline CDR1 is MNHEY and CDR2 is SVGAGI.

The chain has TRBV19 and TRBJ1-1, with D maybe TRBD1 (5 bases). The germline CDR1 and CDR2 sequences are LNHDA and SQIVND (reference sequence). The V gene lost 10 bases and the J gene lost 3 bases, with 21 bases spanning the gap. The CDR3 sequence is 15 residues long. The CDR3 region is CATTTPGGRDTEAFF. The CDR3 nucleotides read TGTGCCACCACCACCCCGGGGGGACGTGACACTGAAGCTTTCTTT.

The genes are TRBV29-1 and TRBJ2-3; TRBD2 aligns across 9 bases. Unmatched junction bases numbered 6, after V lost 6 bases and J lost 2 bases. CDR3 length equals 14 residues. Germline CDR1 reads SQVTM; CDR2 reads ANQGSEA. CDR3 bases: TGCAGCGTCAGACTAGCGGATCTCACAGATACGCAGTATTTT. This translates into CSVRLADLTDTQYF.

The gene calls are TRBV19 and TRBJ2-7, with 9 bases matching TRBD1. Germline lookup yields CDR1 LNHDA and CDR2 SQIVND (reference sequence). The CDR3 totals 14 residues. V gave up 3 bases and J gave up 4 bases; unmatched junction bases: 4. The CDR3 DNA sequence: TGTGCCAGTAGTATCGCGACAGGGGGTTACGAGCAGTACTTC. Its protein product is CASSIATGGYEQYF. Full variable domain (remainder filled in from reference TRBV19 and TRBJ2-7): DGGITQSPKYLFRKEGQNVTLSCEQNLNHDAMYWYRQDPGQGLRLIYYSQIVNDFQKGDIAEGYSVSREKKESFPLTVTSAQKNPTAFYLCASSIATGGYEQYFGPGTRLTVT.

The chain recombines TRBV27 with TRBJ2-2; 8 bases are a match to TRBD2. This CDR3 is 16 amino acids long. The ends lost 3 bases at V and 5 bases at J; junction bases unmatched: 8. Germline CDR1 reads MNHEY; CDR2 reads SMNVEV (reference sequence). Here the CDR3 DNA reads TGTGCCAGCAGTTTTATACGGGAGGGCCGTACCGGGGAGCTGTTTTTT. Amino acids: CASSFIREGRTGELFF.

The chain employs TRBV19 and TRBJ1-1; 9 bases line up with TRBD1. CDR1 and CDR2 from the germline V gene are LNHDA and SQIVND (reference sequence). Trimming cost V 3 bases and J 1 base; bases outside gene matches: 6. The CDR3 is 16 residues long. CDR3 loop: CASSMPWTGANTEAFF. In nucleotides, the CDR3 is TGTGCCAGTAGTATGCCCTGGACAGGGGCGAACACTGAAGCTTTCTTT.

The rearrangement uses TRBV13 and TRBJ2-7; TRBD2 might be the D (6 bases). V was trimmed by 4 bases and J by 3 bases, leaving 10 bases between them. Germline V CDR1 and CDR2: PRHDT, FYEKMQ (reference sequence). This CDR3 is 13 amino acids long. In nucleotides, the CDR3 is TGTGCCAGCAGCTCAGGGAGGCGCTACGAGCAGTACTTC. It encodes CASSSGRRYEQYF.

This clone has a single count. The chain is built from TRBV9 and TRBJ2-1, with D possibly TRBD2 on 6 matching bases. The CDR3 covers 13 residues. Germline V gene sequence: CDR1 SGDLS, CDR2 YYNGEE. V lost 3 bases to trimming and J lost 7 bases, with 11 bases between them. CDR3 bases: TGTGCCAGCAGCGCCCGGGACTGGAATGAGCAGTTCTTC. Translating gives CASSARDWNEQFF.

This chain joins TRBV9 and TRBJ2-7; D unclear. The CDR3 sequence is 14 residues long. V was clipped by 4 bases and J by 3 bases, with 14 bases between them. Per the germline V gene, CDR1 is SGDLS and CDR2 is YYNGEE. The CDR3 region is CASSPADSYYEQYF. In DNA, the CDR3 is TGTGCCAGCAGCCCGGCCGACTCCTACTACGAGCAGTACTTC.

On this clone: The same CDR3 can be traced to other DNA sequences in this sample. The rearrangement links TRBV15 to TRBJ2-1; 9 bases are a match to TRBD2. The CDR3 has 17 residues. The V gene end was trimmed by 5 bases and the J gene end by 3 bases; junction bases not matched to a gene: 11. Germline V CDR1 and CDR2: LNHNV, YYDKDF (reference sequence). The CDR3 DNA follows: TGTGCCACCAGCTCTCCACTATTAGCGGGAGTCTACAATGAGCAGTTCTTC. It yields the protein CATSSPLLAGVYNEQFF. The variable domain in full, with the rest retrieved from reference TRBV15 and TRBJ2-1, is DAMVIQNPRYQVTQFGKPVTLSCSQTLNHNVMYWYQQKSSQAPKLLFHYYDKDFNNEADTPDNFQSRRPNTSFCFLDIRSPGLGDTAMYLCATSSPLLAGVYNEQFFGPGTRLTVL.

The V call is TRBV2, the J call TRBJ1-1, with D perhaps matching TRBD1 (5 bases). From germline, CDR1 is SNHLY and CDR2 FYNNEI. Trimming pared 10 bases from V and 5 bases from J, leaving 17 bases between. The CDR3 extends over 13 amino acids. The CDR3 loop is CAKGRSERTEAFF. CDR3 nucleotides: TGTGCCAAGGGACGTTCCGAGAGGACTGAAGCTTTCTTT.

The chain combines TRBV7-2 with TRBJ2-1; 7 nucleotides match TRBD2. V shed 5 bases, J shed 7 bases, and the junction held 8 bases outside the gene matches. The CDR3 totals 14 residues. Germline V gene data show CDR1 as SGHTA and CDR2 as FQGNSA. As DNA, the CDR3 is TGTGCCAGCAGCACTAGCGCAAGGAGGAATGAGCAGTTCTTC. Protein sequence: CASSTSARRNEQFF. Filled out from reference TRBV7-2 and TRBJ2-1, the complete variable domain reads GAGVSQSPSNKVTEKGKDVELRCDPISGHTALYWYRQSLGQGLEFLIYFQGNSAPDKSGLPSDRFSAERTGGSVSTLTIQRTQQEDSAVYLCASSTSARRNEQFFGPGTRLTVL.

V and J are TRBV2 and TRBJ2-1; TRBD2 agrees at 14 bases. Germline V gene lookup returns CDR1 SNHLY and CDR2 FYNNEI. J lost 6 bases, V lost 2 bases, and 15 bases had no gene match. The CDR3 contains 20 residues. The CDR3 DNA sequence: TGTGCCAGCAGTGAAATGGGGCCGGGACTAGCGGGAGAAAAAGGCAATGAGCAGTTCTTC. It yields the protein CASSEMGPGLAGEKGNEQFF.

V is TRBV2 and J is TRBJ2-5; no clear D. Trimming took off 8 bases at V and 4 bases at J, with 5 bases between the two ends. CDR3 size: 10 residues. Germline V gene lookup returns CDR1 SNHLY and CDR2 FYNNEI. CDR3 in amino acids: CASYRETQYF. CDR3 DNA: TGTGCCAGCTATAGAGAGACCCAGTACTTC.

The rearrangement joins TRBV5-8 to TRBJ2-2; TRBD2 might be the D (6 bases). This CDR3 is built from 15 residues. The germline V gene has CDR1 SGHTS and CDR2 YDEGEE. The V and J ends lost 4 bases and 3 bases respectively, with 13 bases between them. CDR3 residues: CASSTGTAHTGELFF. CDR3 bases: TGTGCCAGCAGCACCGGGACTGCCCACACCGGGGAGCTGTTTTTT.

V gene TRBV5-8 combines with J gene TRBJ2-7; 9 bases map to TRBD1. V shed 2 bases and J 4 bases; nucleotides not matched to a gene: 4. The CDR3 runs 14 residues. CDR1 and CDR2 (germline): SGHTS, YDEGEE. The CDR3 coding sequence is TGTGCCAGCAGCTTTGGGACAGGGCTATACGAGCAGTACTTC. This codes for CASSFGTGLYEQYF.

The rearrangement uses TRBV7-9 and TRBJ2-5; D possibly corresponds to TRBD2 (6 bases). Germline V lookup: CDR1 SEHNR, CDR2 FQNEAQ (reference sequence). Trimming removed 5 bases from V and 1 base from J, with 11 bases in between. The CDR3 is 14 residues long. The chain's CDR3 is CASSVRDSQETQYF. The CDR3 coding sequence is TGTGCCAGCAGCGTCCGGGACTCCCAAGAGACCCAGTACTTC.

The chain carries TRBV6-4 and TRBJ2-1; 7 bases fit TRBD1. Germline CDR1 MRHNA, CDR2 SNTAGT. There are 15 residues in the CDR3. V was clipped by 5 bases and J by 2 bases; unmatched bases: 6. CDR3 bases: TGTGCCAGCAGTCAGTTCCAGGGGGCCTACAATGAGCAGTTCTTC. As protein: CASSQFQGAYNEQFF.

Worth noting for this clone: The sample carries other DNA sequences with the same CDR3. The genes are TRBV7-6 and TRBJ2-3; 13 positions match TRBD2. With 5 bases clipped from V and 4 bases from J, the junction kept 3 bases outside the gene matches. Germline V lookup: CDR1 SGHVS, CDR2 FNYEAQ. CDR3 size: 15 residues. The CDR3 region is CASSRLAGGSDTQYF. CDR3 DNA sequence: TGTGCCAGCAGCAGACTAGCGGGAGGCTCAGATACGCAGTATTTT.

V and J are TRBV6-6 and TRBJ2-1; D unresolved. Germline CDR1 is MNHNY and CDR2 is SVGAGI (reference sequence). The CDR3 contains 14 residues. The V end was cut by 5 bases, the J end by 4 bases, with 12 bases between. CDR3 nucleotides: TGTGCCAGCAGTAATAGTCAGATGTACAATGAGCAGTTCTTC. Residues: CASSNSQMYNEQFF.